This is a list of T cell receptor beta chains from one sample in a study of blood T cell repertoires in COVID-19. TCRdb's copy holds only in-frame clones and misses some; the assay was immunoSEQ multiplex PCR. The table shows around 300,000 clones, with approximately 85% occurring only once. Sequenced material: peripheral blood. All receptors derive from a human donor in a cohort sampled during active COVID-19. The CDR3 runs from the conserved cysteine through the conserved F or W. The D gene is left open where the match is weak. Clone sizes are given selectively: once, few, many, or a class where the clone is expanded.

j_gene,v_gene,abundance,d_gene,CDR3nt,CDR3aa
TRBJ2-3,TRBV18,-,TRBD2,TGTGCCAGCTCACCATTAGGAACTTCTAGCGGGAGTTTACATACGCAGTATTTT,CASSPLGTSSGSLHTQYF
TRBJ2-7,TRBV6-5,-,-,TGTGCCAGCAGTTACGAAAGGGGCATGACCTACGAGCAGTACTTC,CASSYERGMTYEQYF
TRBJ1-4,TRBV10-2,-,-,TGCGCCAGCAGTGATCTGGGGGCTAATGAAAAGCTGTTTTTT,CASSDLGANEKLFF
TRBJ1-2,TRBV2,few,-,TGTGCCAGCAGGAGGGGAGGGGGCTATGGCTACACCTTC,CASRRGGGYGYTF
TRBJ1-6,TRBV4-2,-,-,TGTGCCAGCAGGGTCGACAGACTGAATTCACCCCTCCACTTT,CASRVDRLNSPLHF
TRBJ2-7,TRBV3-1/TRBV3-2,-,TRBD2,TGTGCCAGCAGCCCGGGGAGACTAGCGGGTTTCGCCTACGAGCAGTACTTC,CASSPGRLAGFAYEQYF
TRBJ2-1,TRBV27,once,-,TGTGCCAGCAAGGGGATTACATACAATGAGCAGTTCTTC,CASKGITYNEQFF
TRBJ2-7,TRBV7-9,once,-,TGTGCCAGCAGCTTAGTCGGTTCGAACTACGAGCAGTACTTC,CASSLVGSNYEQYF
TRBJ1-2,TRBV9,-,-,TGTGCCAGCAGAGGGGCGGTCTTATACACCTTC,CASRGAVLYTF
TRBJ1-2,TRBV5-4,few,TRBD1,TGTGCCAGCAGGACCGGGACAGGGGGCCCGGGCTATGGCTACACCTTC,CASRTGTGGPGYGYTF
TRBJ2-1,TRBV10-2,once,-,TGCGCCAGCAGTGGGCCCCCAGGGGATCCAAGGTTCAATGAGCAGTTCTTC,CASSGPPGDPRFNEQFF
TRBJ2-7,TRBV14,once,TRBD1,TGTGCCAGCAGCCAAGGTTACAGGGGTGGTGAGCAGTACTTC,CASSQGYRGGEQYF
TRBJ1-6,TRBV4-1,once,-,TGCGCCAGCAGCCAAGCGGATTCACCCCTCCACTTT,CASSQADSPLHF
TRBJ2-3,TRBV3-1/TRBV3-2,-,TRBD2,TGTGCCAGCAGGTCTAGCGGAACAGATACGCAGTATTTT,CASRSSGTDTQYF
TRBJ1-1,TRBV7-9,-,-,TGTGCCAGCAGCTTAGGACAGATAAACACTGAAGCTTTCTTT,CASSLGQINTEAFF
TRBJ1-5,TRBV30,-,TRBD1,TGTGCCGGAACGACAGGGGGCAATCAGCCCCAGCATTTT,CAGTTGGNQPQHF
TRBJ2-1,TRBV24-1,-,TRBD1,TGTGCCATTCAGGGGGTGGGATCGAATGAGCAGTTCTTC,CAIQGVGSNEQFF
TRBJ1-4,TRBV3-1/TRBV3-2,-,TRBD1,TGTGCCAGTACCGGACAGGGATCAAATGAAAAACTGTTTTTT,CASTGQGSNEKLFF
TRBJ2-2,TRBV19,few,-,TGTGCCAGTAGTCCATGGGCGGAGGGCAACACCGGGGAGCTGTTTTTT,CASSPWAEGNTGELFF
TRBJ2-1,TRBV7-3,-,TRBD1,TGTGCCAGCAGGACGACAGGGGGCACCTACAATGAGCAGTTCTTC,CASRTTGGTYNEQFF
TRBJ2-7,TRBV11-3,-,-,TGTGCCAGCAGCTTATCAGCGAGCTCCTACGAGCAGTACTTC,CASSLSASSYEQYF
TRBJ2-6,TRBV27,once,-,TGTGCCAGCAGTTCCACGGGAGTGGTTTCTGGGGCCAACGTCCTGACTTTC,CASSSTGVVSGANVLTF
TRBJ2-3,TRBV7-2,-,TRBD2,TGTGCCAGCAGTGGGAGGGCCTGGGGAGATACGCAGTATTTT,CASSGRAWGDTQYF
TRBJ1-2,TRBV9,-,-,TGTGCCAGCAGCGTAGAGCAACAGGGTTTCTATGGCTACACCTTC,CASSVEQQGFYGYTF
TRBJ1-2,TRBV18,-,-,TGTGCCAGCTCACCGGACAATTTGAGCGGCTACACCTTC,CASSPDNLSGYTF
TRBJ1-1,TRBV5-5,-,-,TGTGCCAGCAGCTTAGCGTACTTTGGAGCTTTCTTT,CASSLAYFGAFF
TRBJ2-3,TRBV5-1,-,TRBD2,TGCGCCAGCAGCTTATTACTAGCGGACACAGATACGCAGTATTTT,CASSLLLADTDTQYF
TRBJ2-6,TRBV5-5,-,TRBD1,TGTGCCAGCAGCTTGTTGACAGGGGACTCTGGGGCCAACGTCCTGACTTTC,CASSLLTGDSGANVLTF
TRBJ2-1,TRBV7-9,few,-,TGTGCCAGCAGCTTTTTGCGGGATGAGCAGTTCTTC,CASSFLRDEQFF
TRBJ2-1,TRBV5-1,-,-,TGCGCCAGCAGCCCCGGGAGAGCCTTCCTCCAGTTCTTC,CASSPGRAFLQFF
TRBJ2-1,TRBV9,few,TRBD2,TGTGCCAGCAGCGTCCGGGAGGGCATGAGTGAGCAGTTCTTC,CASSVREGMSEQFF
TRBJ2-7,TRBV12-3/TRBV12-4,-,-,TGTGCCAGCAGCCTGACGGAGACCTACGAGCAGTACTTC,CASSLTETYEQYF
TRBJ2-7,TRBV4-1,-,TRBD1,TGCGCCAGCAGCCAAGAATGGACAGGCTCCTACGAGCAGTACTTC,CASSQEWTGSYEQYF
TRBJ2-3,TRBV2,few,TRBD2,TGTGCCAGCAGCCGACGGCGGGAGGCAGATACGCAGTATTTT,CASSRRREADTQYF
TRBJ1-5,TRBV10-1,once,-,TGCGCCAGCGGCCGGGAATGGGGACACTGCAGCAATCAGCCCCAGCATTTT,CASGREWGHCSNQPQHF
TRBJ1-1,TRBV19,-,TRBD1,TGTGCCAGTACACCTTGGACAGGGGCGAACACTGAAGCTTTCTTT,CASTPWTGANTEAFF